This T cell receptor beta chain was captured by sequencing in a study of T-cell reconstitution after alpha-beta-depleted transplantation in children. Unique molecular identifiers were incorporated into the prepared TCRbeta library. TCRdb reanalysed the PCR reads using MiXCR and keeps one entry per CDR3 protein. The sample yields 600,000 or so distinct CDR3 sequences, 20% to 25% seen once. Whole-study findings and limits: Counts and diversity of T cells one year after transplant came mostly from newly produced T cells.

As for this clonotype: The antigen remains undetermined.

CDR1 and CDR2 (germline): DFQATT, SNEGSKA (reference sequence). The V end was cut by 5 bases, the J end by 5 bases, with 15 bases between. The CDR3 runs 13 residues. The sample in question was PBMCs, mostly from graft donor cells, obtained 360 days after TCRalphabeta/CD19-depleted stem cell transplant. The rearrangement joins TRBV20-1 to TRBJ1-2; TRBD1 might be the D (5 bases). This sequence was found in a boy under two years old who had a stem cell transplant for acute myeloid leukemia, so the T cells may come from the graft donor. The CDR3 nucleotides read TGCAGTGCTCCCCGGGACGCCTCTTATGGCTACACCTTC. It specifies CSAPRDASYGYTF.